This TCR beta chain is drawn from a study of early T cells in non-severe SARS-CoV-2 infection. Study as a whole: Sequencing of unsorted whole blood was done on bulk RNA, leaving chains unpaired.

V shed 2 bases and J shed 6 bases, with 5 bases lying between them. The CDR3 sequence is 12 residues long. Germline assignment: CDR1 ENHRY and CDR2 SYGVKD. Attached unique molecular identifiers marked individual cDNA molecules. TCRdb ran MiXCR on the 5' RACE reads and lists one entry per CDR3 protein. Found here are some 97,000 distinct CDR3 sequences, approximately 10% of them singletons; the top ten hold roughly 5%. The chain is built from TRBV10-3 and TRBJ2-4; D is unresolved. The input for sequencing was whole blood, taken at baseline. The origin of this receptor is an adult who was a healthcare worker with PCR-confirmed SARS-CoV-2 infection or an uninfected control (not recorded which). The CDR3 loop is CAISEGVNIQYF. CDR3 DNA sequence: TGTGCCATCAGTGAGGGGGTAAACATTCAGTACTTC.